This TCR beta chain was recorded in a study of T-cell reconstitution after alpha-beta-depleted transplantation in children. TCRbeta library preparation incorporated unique molecular identifiers. Each CDR3 protein gets one entry after TCRdb re-called the PCR reads with MiXCR. Of hundreds of thousands of distinct CDR3 sequences in the sample, about 12% were seen once. The study's findings and limits: Surviving recipient T cells and intrathymic progenitors accounted for some patients' high TCRbeta diversity at day 60. Two months or so post-transplant, alpha-beta T cells reportedly derived from several hundred expanded graft clones.

In this sample, this clonotype turned up many times. The antigen is not known. The source was PBMCs, collected before TCRalphabeta/CD19-depleted stem cell transplant. The sequence was collected from a girl aged 2 to 10 with congenital amegakaryocytic thrombocytopenia, due to receive a stem cell transplant.

The CDR3 DNA is TGTGCCAGCAGTTCCGGGGGGGAAGCGGACAGAAGCAATGAGCAGTTCTTC. This encodes CASSSGGEADRSNEQFF. The chain is built from TRBV12-3 or TRBV12-4 and TRBJ2-1, with 8 nucleotides matching TRBD2. V trimming: 4 bases; J trimming: 6 bases; junction bases outside the gene matches: 14. The CDR3 sequence is 17 residues long.